Shown below are 8 T cell receptor beta chains from a single sample sequenced in a study of blood T cell repertoires in COVID-19. The assay was immunoSEQ multiplex PCR, and TCRdb's table has in-frame clones only and misses some. This table holds about 130,000 clones, around 87% found once. The sequenced sample consisted of peripheral blood. The receptor source for this set is a woman in her 50s who had recovered from COVID-19.

The rearrangement links TRBV5-1 to TRBJ1-4; the match to TRBD1 covers 11 bases. This CDR3 has 16 amino acids. V gave up 0 bases and J gave up 5 bases; unmatched junction bases: 3. Germline assignment: CDR1 SGHRS and CDR2 YFSETQ. CDR3 sequence: CASSLGTGGYNEKLFF. Written as DNA, the CDR3 is TGCGCCAGCAGCTTGGGGACAGGGGGCTACAATGAAAAACTGTTTTTT.

As concerns this clone: Other nucleotide sequences from this sample produce the same CDR3. The gene calls are TRBV10-2 and TRBJ2-3; a weak D match, TRBD2 (7 bases). This CDR3 has 12 amino acids. Trimming took off 8 bases at V and 6 bases at J, with 12 bases between the two ends. Germline values: CDR1 WSHSY, CDR2 SAAADI. DNA for the CDR3: TGCGCCAGCCTGGGGGGGCCCGATACGCAGTATTTT. It yields the protein CASLGGPDTQYF.

A few counts support this clone. The chain employs TRBV5-1 and TRBJ2-5; TRBD2 agrees at 7 bases. The CDR3 is made up of 15 amino acids. V was clipped by 3 bases and J by 5 bases; unmatched bases: 10. Looked up from germline, CDR1 is SGHRS and CDR2 is YFSETQ. This CDR3 reads CASSSAAAGGETQYF. As DNA, the CDR3 is TGCGCCAGCAGCTCGGCTGCGGCCGGGGGGGAGACCCAGTACTTC. Filled out from reference TRBV5-1 and TRBJ2-5, the complete variable domain reads KAGVTQTPRYLIKTRGQQVTLSCSPISGHRSVSWYQQTPGQGLQFLFEYFSETQRNKGNFPGRFSGRQFSNSRSEMNVSTLELGDSALYLCASSSAAAGGETQYFGPGTRLLVL.

The rearrangement uses TRBV2 and TRBJ1-1, with D unclear. Germline CDR1 and CDR2: SNHLY and FYNNEI. The length of the CDR3 is 13 residues. The V gene lost 7 bases and the J gene lost 4 bases, with 13 bases spanning the gap. The CDR3 DNA reads TGTGCCAGCACCTATGCGGAGGGCACTGAAGCTTTCTTT. Encoded protein: CASTYAEGTEAFF. Variable domain in full (rest from reference TRBV2 and TRBJ1-1): EPEVTQTPSHQVTQMGQEVILRCVPISNHLYFYWYRQILGQKVEFLVSFYNNEISEKSEIFDDQFSVERPDGSNFTLKIRSTKLEDSAMYFCASTYAEGTEAFFGQGTRLTVV.

The chain is built from TRBV5-1 and TRBJ2-2; the match to TRBD1 covers 10 bases. Germline lookup yields CDR1 SGHRS and CDR2 YFSETQ. V trimming: 4 bases; J trimming: 2 bases; junction bases outside the gene matches: 2. This CDR3 is built from 15 residues. This chain's CDR3 is CASSRTGGNTGELFF. CDR3 DNA sequence: TGCGCCAGCAGCCGGACAGGGGGAAACACCGGGGAGCTGTTTTTT.

The rearrangement joins TRBV12-3 or TRBV12-4 to TRBJ1-1; 8 bases fit TRBD1. The V segment lost 3 bases and the J segment 10 bases; nucleotides outside the gene matches: 4. This CDR3 has 12 residues. The CDR3 DNA reads as TGTGCCAGCAGTTTTGTCAGGGGGCCAGCTTTCTTT. Protein product: CASSFVRGPAFF.

This clone has a single count. The chain uses TRBV7-7 and TRBJ2-7, with D uncertain. Germline assignment: CDR1 SSHAT and CDR2 FNYEAQ (reference sequence). This CDR3 contains 13 residues. Trimming shortened V by 0 bases and J by 2 bases, and 5 bases separated the two germline ends. The CDR3 bases are TGTGCCAGCAGCTTAGCAGAGACCTACGAGCAGTACTTC. Protein: CASSLAETYEQYF.

CDR3: CASSTGTSSYNEQFF. CDR3 DNA: TGTGCCAGCAGTACTGGGACTAGCAGTTACAATGAGCAGTTCTTC. The rearrangement uses TRBV6-5 and TRBJ2-1, with TRBD2 identical over 9 bases. V shed 5 bases, J shed 4 bases, and the junction held 6 bases outside the gene matches. Germline CDR1 reads MNHEY; CDR2 reads SVGAGI. The CDR3 extends over 15 amino acids.